This is a list of T cell receptor beta chains from one sample in a study of T cell responses to AZD1222 COVID-19 vaccine. Produced via immunoSEQ multiplex PCR; TCRdb's table is partial and in-frame only. The data contain 110,000 or so clones, 88% of them singletons. The sequencing here drew on peripheral blood, taken on day 0 of MenACWY control vaccination. Receptor source: an adult in good health. Both conserved end residues are part of each CDR3. The D gene is left open where the match is weak. Size tells how often a clone was seen (once, few, many) or the class of an expanded clone, and some rows leave it out.

v_call	d_call	j_call	clone_size	cdr3_nt	cdr3_aa
TRBV28	NA	TRBJ1-1	NA	TGTGCCAGCAGTCCCCTGGGGGGCTTGAACACTGAAGCTTTCTTT	CASSPLGGLNTEAFF
TRBV27	TRBD1	TRBJ1-1	NA	TGTGCCAGCAGTTTCCGGACAGGGTGGGGCACTGAAGCTTTCTTT	CASSFRTGWGTEAFF
TRBV7-8	TRBD1	TRBJ1-4	NA	TGTGCCAGCAGCATCGTACCGGACAGGCGAAGTGAAAAACTGTTTTTT	CASSIVPDRRSEKLFF
TRBV5-1	NA	TRBJ1-4	few	TGCGCCAGCAGCTTTAATACAGGGAAAGAAAAACTGTTTTTT	CASSFNTGKEKLFF
TRBV11-2	TRBD1	TRBJ2-7	NA	TGTGCCAGCAGCTCCTACAGGGGGCGTTACGAGCAGTACTTC	CASSSYRGRYEQYF
TRBV18	NA	TRBJ1-1	NA	TGTGCCAGCTCAGGTACAAGTGACACTGAAGCTTTCTTT	CASSGTSDTEAFF
TRBV9	NA	TRBJ1-1	NA	TGTGCCAGCAGCCCAGAGGTAGGACTCGGGGCCACTGAAGCTTTCTTT	CASSPEVGLGATEAFF
TRBV5-4	NA	TRBJ1-4	few	TGTGCCAGCAGCCGACGTTCGGGGGCAACTAATGAAAAACTGTTTTTT	CASSRRSGATNEKLFF
TRBV6-2/TRBV6-3	NA	TRBJ1-1	few	TGTGCCAGCAGTGCTTTGGGGGTGAACACTGAAGCTTTCTTT	CASSALGVNTEAFF
TRBV11-3	NA	TRBJ2-1	NA	TGTGCCAGCAGCTTAGGAGATCAGGGCGAGCAGTTCTTC	CASSLGDQGEQFF
TRBV6-2/TRBV6-3	NA	TRBJ1-1	NA	TGTGCCAGCAGTTACTTCTACAGGGAGCCTGAAGCTTTCTTT	CASSYFYREPEAFF
TRBV5-1	TRBD2	TRBJ2-7	NA	TGCGCCAGCAGCTTGGAGGGGACTAGCGGGGGCTACGAGCAGTACTTC	CASSLEGTSGGYEQYF
TRBV28	TRBD2	TRBJ2-5	NA	TGTGCCAGCAGTTCTCTAGCGGGGGGCTTGGAGACCCAGTACTTC	CASSSLAGGLETQYF
TRBV10-3	NA	TRBJ1-1	NA	TGTGCCATCAGTGGGCAACGCGGGAACACTGAAGCTTTCTTT	CAISGQRGNTEAFF
TRBV5-4	NA	TRBJ1-2	few	TGTGCCAGCAGCTTAGTAGGGTCGGACTATGGCTACACCTTC	CASSLVGSDYGYTF
TRBV19	TRBD1	TRBJ2-2	NA	TGTGCCAGTGAAAAAGGGGGCGGGACCGGGGAGCTGTTTTTT	CASEKGGGTGELFF
TRBV5-8	NA	TRBJ1-2	NA	TGTGCCAGCAACTCTCGGAATCTCCACTATGGCTACACCTTC	CASNSRNLHYGYTF